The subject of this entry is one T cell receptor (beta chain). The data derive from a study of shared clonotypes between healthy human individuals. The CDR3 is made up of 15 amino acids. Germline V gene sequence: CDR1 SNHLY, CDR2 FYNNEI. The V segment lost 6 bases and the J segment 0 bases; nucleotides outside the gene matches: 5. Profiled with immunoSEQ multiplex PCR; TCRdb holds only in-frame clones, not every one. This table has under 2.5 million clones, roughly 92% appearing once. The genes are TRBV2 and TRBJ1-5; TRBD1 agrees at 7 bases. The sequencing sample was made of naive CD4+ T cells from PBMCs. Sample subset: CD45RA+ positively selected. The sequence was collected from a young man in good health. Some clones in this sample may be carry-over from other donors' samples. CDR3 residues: CASRDRMGSNQPQHF. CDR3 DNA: TGTGCCAGCAGGGACAGGATGGGTAGCAATCAGCCCCAGCATTTT.